One sample yielded the 5 T cell receptor beta chains listed below, sequenced in a study of prognosis after radiotherapy for stage I lung cancer. Two rounds of multiplex PCR amplified TCR beta CDR3 from genomic DNA. Round-one PCR had primers specific to each TRBV and TRBJ gene. TCRdb recomputed calls from the multiplex PCR reads with MiXCR, one row per CDR3 protein. Found here are 20,000 to 25,000 distinct CDR3 sequences, roughly 40% of them singletons; the top ten hold 55% to 65%. The starting material was PBMCs, obtained before or after stereotactic body radiation therapy (not recorded which). The receptors come from a donor aged 50 or older with non-small cell lung cancer.

There are many counts of this clonotype. The chain recombines TRBV12-3 or TRBV12-4 with TRBJ2-1; D possibly matches TRBD1 or TRBD2 (5 bases each). Between the trimmed V and J ends, which lost 5 bases and 1 base, there was a span of 12 bases. CDR3 size: 15 residues. The CDR3 sequence: CASSPGAKSYNEQFF. The CDR3 DNA is TGTGCCAGCAGTCCCGGGGCTAAATCCTACAATGAGCAGTTCTTC.

This clonotype was seen at least ten times. V is TRBV5-1 and J is TRBJ1-1; the D is unclear. The V gene's germline CDR1 is SGHRS and CDR2 YFSETQ. Trimming cost V 3 bases and J 4 bases, with 13 bases left between them. This CDR3 has 14 residues. CDR3 nucleotides: TGCGCCAGCAGCTCTAACACCGGAGGCACTGAAGCTTTCTTT. This translates into CASSSNTGGTEAFF.

To note about this clonotype: A far larger clone is a single base away, which makes a read error likely. This rearrangement joins TRBV6-8 to TRBJ2-7; possibly TRBD2 for D (5 bases). The CDR3 has 13 residues. V lost 6 bases to trimming and J lost 9 bases, with 18 bases between them. CDR1 and CDR2 from the germline V gene are MNHGY and SAAAGT. The CDR3 coding sequence is TGTGCCAGCAGGTCCACTAGGTCCCGCGGGCAGTACTTC. Translating it yields CASRSTRSRGQYF.

This clonotype was counted ten times or more. This chain uses TRBV11-3 with TRBJ2-5; no definite D call. V was pared by 8 bases and J by 3 bases, with 16 bases between. Germline V gene sequence: CDR1 SGHNT, CDR2 YENEEA. The CDR3 runs to 14 residues. DNA of the CDR3: TGTGCCAGCCGTAACCGGGCCCGGGAAGAGACCCAGTACTTC. It codes for CASRNRAREETQYF.

Comment on this clonotype: A much larger clone sits a single nucleotide away, making a read error possible. The J gene is TRBJ1-2, the V gene TRBV6-1, with 7 bases that match TRBD1. The CDR3 totals 15 residues. CDR1 and CDR2 from the germline V gene are MNHNS and SASEGT. V lost 5 bases, J lost 6 bases, and 12 bases stayed unmatched. CDR3 sequence (DNA): TGTGCCAGCAGTCAACTTGACGAAGGGGGCCATGGCTACACCTTC. Translation: CASSQLDEGGHGYTF.